These 16 T cell receptor beta chains originate from one sample sequenced in a study of regulatory T cells in long-lasting Graves disease. The time point here: newly diagnosed GD, antithyroid drugs for less than 3 months. PBMCs provided the RNA from which the TCR library was made. Both iRepertoire HTBI primers and Arm-PCR of CDR3 regions were used to build the TCR beta libraries. Each CDR3 protein is one row after TCRdb ran MiXCR on the multiplex PCR reads. The sample lists a few hundred thousand distinct CDR3 sequences, less than 20% occurring once. This sample was shared with a second study, whose subject was T cells in Graves' hyperthyroidism and ophthalmopathy.

The specimen was peripheral blood mononuclear cells (PBMCs), collected at new diagnosis, from a patient treated with antithyroid drugs. The receptor source for this set is a woman in her twenties or thirties with Graves disease.

This clonotype has ten or more counts. The genes are TRBV12-3 or TRBV12-4 and TRBJ1-4; D is unresolved. CDR3 length: 12 amino acids. The V gene lost 5 bases and the J gene lost 4 bases, with 5 bases spanning the gap. CDR3 amino acids: CASSPGNEKLFF. Written as DNA, the CDR3 is TGTGCCAGCAGTCCCGGTAATGAAAAACTGTTTTTT.

This chain uses TRBV19 with TRBJ2-7, with a possible D match to TRBD1 (6 bases). Per the germline V gene, CDR1 is LNHDA and CDR2 is SQIVND (reference sequence). V shed 4 bases and J shed 2 bases, with 18 bases lying between them. The CDR3 runs to 16 residues. The CDR3 is CASSTPGQQPPYEQYF. The CDR3 DNA reads as TGTGCCAGTAGTACCCCCGGACAGCAGCCACCCTACGAGCAGTACTTC.

The chain is built from TRBV11-2 and TRBJ2-7, with 10 bases identical to TRBD2. Germline V gives CDR1 SGHAT, CDR2 FQNNGV. The CDR3 totals 15 residues. V shed 4 bases, J shed 5 bases, and the junction held 8 bases outside the gene matches. CDR3 amino acids: CASSSPLAGANEQYF. In DNA, the CDR3 is TGTGCCAGCAGCTCACCTCTAGCGGGAGCTAACGAGCAGTACTTC.

The chain uses TRBV9 and TRBJ1-6, with D possibly matching TRBD1 (5 bases). The CDR3 is made up of 17 amino acids. Germline-derived CDR1 and CDR2 are SGDLS and YYNGEE. V was clipped by 7 bases and J by 0 bases, with 17 bases between them. DNA of the CDR3: TGTGCCAGCGGGCGGGGGTCGAGGAGCTCCTATAATTCACCCCTCCACTTT. Translating it yields CASGRGSRSSYNSPLHF.

This clonotype was observed at least ten times. The CDR3 sequence is CASSQDVGSYNSPLHF. The CDR3 bases are TGTGCCAGCAGCCAGGACGTTGGCTCCTATAATTCACCCCTCCACTTT. The chain couples TRBV5-6 to TRBJ1-6; D unclear. CDR3 length: 16 amino acids. V was pared by 4 bases and J by 0 bases, with 11 bases between. Germline assignment: CDR1 SGHDT and CDR2 YYEEEE. The whole variable domain, filled in from reference TRBV5-6 and TRBJ1-6, reads DAGVTQSPTHLIKTRGQQVTLRCSPKSGHDTVSWYQQALGQGPQFIFQYYEEEERQRGNFPDRFSGHQFPNYSSELNVNALLLGDSALYLCASSQDVGSYNSPLHFGNGTRLTVT.

Many counts were recorded for this clonotype. This chain links TRBV7-2 with TRBJ1-6; D not resolved. CDR3 size: 14 residues. The V end was cut by 0 bases, the J end by 4 bases, with 4 bases between. CDR1 is SGHTA, CDR2 FQGNSA, per germline. For the CDR3, the DNA is TGTGCCAGCAGCTTAGCGCTGTATAATTCACCCCTCCACTTT. It specifies CASSLALYNSPLHF.

J is TRBJ1-4 and V is TRBV4-1, with a weak D call TRBD1 (6 bases). The ends were cut back, 6 bases at V and 0 bases at J, with 14 bases in the middle. CDR1 and CDR2 (germline): MGHRA, YSYEKL. The CDR3 spans 16 residues. The CDR3 DNA reads TGCGCCAGCAGTGGGGGGACACTTACAACTAATGAAAAACTGTTTTTT. Amino acid sequence: CASSGGTLTTNEKLFF.

This clonotype was counted many times. Here the CDR3 DNA reads TGTGCCAGCAGTTTAAAGGCGCACACTGAAGCTTTCTTT. Amino acids: CASSLKAHTEAFF. The V call is TRBV12-3 or TRBV12-4, the J call TRBJ1-1; D is unresolved. This CDR3 region has 13 residues. Deletions cut 2 bases from V and 3 bases from J, with 7 bases between.

This clonotype was counted at least ten times. This chain links TRBV19 with TRBJ1-1; D uncertain. The germline CDR1 and CDR2 sequences are LNHDA and SQIVND (reference sequence). The CDR3 is 15 amino acids. V was cut by 5 bases and J by 2 bases, with 15 bases left in between. CDR3 in DNA: TGTGCCAGTAGTTTTATTACTGGGAGAAACACTGAAGCTTTCTTT. Amino acids: CASSFITGRNTEAFF.

This clonotype was detected ten times or more. V is TRBV19 and J is TRBJ1-2; the D is unclear. The CDR3 spans 14 residues. The germline CDR1 and CDR2 sequences are LNHDA and SQIVND (reference sequence). The germline V and J ends were trimmed by 5 bases and 2 bases, with 12 bases remaining between them. CDR3 DNA sequence: TGTGCCAGTAGTTCGTTGGGATCGAACTATGGCTACACCTTC. It yields the protein CASSSLGSNYGYTF.

This clonotype occurred many times. The chain couples TRBV19 to TRBJ1-6; D might be TRBD1 (5 bases). Trimming took 6 bases from V and 14 from J, leaving 20 bases between them. The CDR3 is 14 amino acids. Germline V gives CDR1 LNHDA, CDR2 SQIVND (reference sequence). The CDR3: CASRGGGRVGALHF. CDR3 coding DNA: TGTGCCAGTAGGGGCGGCGGCAGGGTCGGGGCCCTCCACTTT.

This clonotype was counted at least ten times. The V gene is TRBV27, the J gene TRBJ1-1, with D perhaps TRBD1 (5 bases). The ends were cut back, 6 bases at V and 3 bases at J, with 14 bases in the middle. The CDR3 runs to 14 residues. Germline V lookup: CDR1 MNHEY, CDR2 SMNVEV (reference sequence). The DNA of the CDR3 is TGTGCCAGCAGCATCAGGGTTGAGGACACTGAAGCTTTCTTT. Protein: CASSIRVEDTEAFF.

There are many counts of this clonotype. V is TRBV9 and J is TRBJ1-1; D is unclear. The CDR3 consists of 13 residues. Germline CDR1 reads SGDLS; CDR2 reads YYNGEE. V lost 5 bases, J lost 3 bases, and 11 bases lay in between. This CDR3 reads CASSRIGDTEAFF. In DNA, the CDR3 is TGTGCCAGCAGTCGGATTGGTGACACTGAAGCTTTCTTT.

This clonotype was observed a few times. A much larger clone differs by one base, so this may be a read error. This chain links TRBV12-3 or TRBV12-4 with TRBJ2-3; 8 nucleotides agree with TRBD2. The CDR3 loop spans 15 amino acids. The CDR3 is CTSTIAGRSTDTQYF. The CDR3 DNA reads as TGTACCAGCACCATAGCGGGGAGGAGCACAGATACGCAGTATTTT.

The V gene is TRBV7-6, the J gene TRBJ2-1; TRBD2 aligns across 9 bases. This CDR3 is 18 amino acids long. The V and J ends lost 1 base and 7 bases, in that order; junction bases with no gene match: 14. Per germline, CDR1 SGHVS and CDR2 FNYEAQ. The CDR3 sequence: CASSLGLTGTSNENEQFF. The CDR3 nucleotides are TGTGCCAGCAGCTTAGGCCTGACCGGGACTAGCAATGAAAATGAGCAGTTCTTC.

This clonotype occurred many times. The J gene is TRBJ2-1, the V gene TRBV6-1, with TRBD1 as a possible D gene (6 bases). This CDR3 comprises 14 residues. Germline V gene lookup returns CDR1 MNHNS and CDR2 SASEGT. Between the trimmed V and J ends, which lost 6 bases and 7 bases, there was a span of 16 bases. CDR3 DNA: TGTGCCAGCAGGACAACTAGGGGGTTGAATGAGCAGTTCTTC. Its translation: CASRTTRGLNEQFF.